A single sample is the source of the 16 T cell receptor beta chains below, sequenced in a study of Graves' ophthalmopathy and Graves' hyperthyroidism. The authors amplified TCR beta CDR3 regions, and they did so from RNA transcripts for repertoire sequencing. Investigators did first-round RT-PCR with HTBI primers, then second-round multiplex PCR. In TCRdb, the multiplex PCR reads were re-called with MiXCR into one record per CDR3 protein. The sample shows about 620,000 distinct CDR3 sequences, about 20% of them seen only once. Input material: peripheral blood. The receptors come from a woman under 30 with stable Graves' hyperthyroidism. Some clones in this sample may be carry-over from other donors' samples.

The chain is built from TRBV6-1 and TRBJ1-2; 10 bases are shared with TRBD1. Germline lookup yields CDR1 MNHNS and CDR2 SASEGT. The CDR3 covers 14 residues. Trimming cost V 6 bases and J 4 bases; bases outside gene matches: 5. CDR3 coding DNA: TGTGCCAGCAGATCCCGGGACAGGGGCTATGGCTACACCTTC. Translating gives CASRSRDRGYGYTF.

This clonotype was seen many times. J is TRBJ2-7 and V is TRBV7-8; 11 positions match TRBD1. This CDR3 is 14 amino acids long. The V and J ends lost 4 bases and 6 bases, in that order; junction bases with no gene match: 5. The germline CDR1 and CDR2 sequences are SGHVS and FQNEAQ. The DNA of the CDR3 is TGTGCCAGCAGCTCCCGGGACAGGGGGGTCGAGCAGTACTTC. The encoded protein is CASSSRDRGVEQYF. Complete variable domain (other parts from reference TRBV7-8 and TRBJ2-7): GAGVSQSPRYKVAKRGQDVALRCDPISGHVSLFWYQQALGQGPEFLTYFQNEAQLDKSGLPSDRFFAERPEGSVSTLKIQRTQQEDSAVYLCASSSRDRGVEQYFGPGTRLTVT.

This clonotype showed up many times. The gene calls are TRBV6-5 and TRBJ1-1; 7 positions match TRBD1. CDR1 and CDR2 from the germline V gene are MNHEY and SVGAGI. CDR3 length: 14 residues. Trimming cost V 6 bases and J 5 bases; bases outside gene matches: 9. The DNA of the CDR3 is TGTGCCAGCAGGCCAGACAGGGTCGGGACTGAAGCTTTCTTT. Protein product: CASRPDRVGTEAFF.

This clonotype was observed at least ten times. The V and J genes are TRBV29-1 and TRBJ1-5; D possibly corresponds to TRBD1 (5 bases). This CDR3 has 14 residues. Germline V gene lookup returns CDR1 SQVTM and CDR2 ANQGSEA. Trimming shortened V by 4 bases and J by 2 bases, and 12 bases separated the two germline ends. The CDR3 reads CSVAGGTGNQPQHF. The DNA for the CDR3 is TGCAGCGTTGCGGGAGGGACTGGCAATCAGCCCCAGCATTTT. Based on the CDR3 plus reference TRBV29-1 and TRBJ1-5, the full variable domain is SAVISQKPSRDICQRGTSLTIQCQVDSQVTMMFWYRQQPGQSLTLIATANQGSEATYESGFVIDKFPISRPNLTFSTLTVSNMSPEDSSIYLCSVAGGTGNQPQHFGDGTRLSIL.

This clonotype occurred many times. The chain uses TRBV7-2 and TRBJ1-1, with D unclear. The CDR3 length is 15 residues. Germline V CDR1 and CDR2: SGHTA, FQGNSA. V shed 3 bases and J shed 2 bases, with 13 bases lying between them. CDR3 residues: CASSLGVGPNTEAFF. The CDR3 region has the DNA TGTGCCAGCAGCTTGGGCGTGGGCCCAAACACTGAAGCTTTCTTT.

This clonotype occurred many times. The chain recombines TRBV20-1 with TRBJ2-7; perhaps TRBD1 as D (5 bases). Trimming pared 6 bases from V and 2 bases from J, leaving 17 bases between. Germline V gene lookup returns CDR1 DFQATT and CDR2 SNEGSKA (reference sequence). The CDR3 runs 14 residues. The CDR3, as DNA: TGCAGTGCATTACGACCAGGGCCACCCTACGAGCAGTACTTC. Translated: CSALRPGPPYEQYF.

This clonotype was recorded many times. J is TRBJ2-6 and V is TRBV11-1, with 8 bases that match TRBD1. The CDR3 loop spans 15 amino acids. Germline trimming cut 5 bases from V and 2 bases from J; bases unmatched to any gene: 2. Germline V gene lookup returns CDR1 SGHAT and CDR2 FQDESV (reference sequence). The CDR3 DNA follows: TGTGCCAGCAGCGACAGGGGTACTGGGGCCAACGTCCTGACTTTC. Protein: CASSDRGTGANVLTF.

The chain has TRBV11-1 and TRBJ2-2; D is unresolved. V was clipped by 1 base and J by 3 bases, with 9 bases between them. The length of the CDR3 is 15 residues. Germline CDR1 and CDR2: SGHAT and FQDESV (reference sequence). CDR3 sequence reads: CASSLGPQHTGELFF. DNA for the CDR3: TGTGCCAGCAGCTTAGGACCCCAACACACCGGGGAGCTGTTTTTT.

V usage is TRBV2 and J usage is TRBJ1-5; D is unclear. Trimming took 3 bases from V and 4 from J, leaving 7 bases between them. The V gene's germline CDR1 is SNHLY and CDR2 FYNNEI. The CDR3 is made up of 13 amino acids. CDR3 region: CASSDLWNQPQHF. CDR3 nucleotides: TGTGCCAGCAGTGATCTGTGGAATCAGCCCCAGCATTTT.

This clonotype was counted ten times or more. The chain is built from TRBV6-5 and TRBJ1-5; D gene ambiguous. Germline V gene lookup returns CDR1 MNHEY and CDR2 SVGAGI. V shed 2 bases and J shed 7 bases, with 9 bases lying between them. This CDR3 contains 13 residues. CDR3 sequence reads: CASSYLTGQPQHF. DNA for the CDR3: TGTGCCAGCAGTTACCTGACGGGCCAGCCCCAGCATTTT.

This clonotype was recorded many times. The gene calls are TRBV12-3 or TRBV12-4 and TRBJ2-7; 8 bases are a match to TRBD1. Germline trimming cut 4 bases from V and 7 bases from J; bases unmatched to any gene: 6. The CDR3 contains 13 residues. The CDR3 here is CASSSWTGSEQYF. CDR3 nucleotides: TGTGCCAGCAGTTCCTGGACAGGGAGTGAGCAGTACTTC.

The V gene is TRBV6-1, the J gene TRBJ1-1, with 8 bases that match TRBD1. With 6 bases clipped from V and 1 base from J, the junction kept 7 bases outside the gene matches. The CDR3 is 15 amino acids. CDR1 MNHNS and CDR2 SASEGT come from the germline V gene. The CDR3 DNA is TGTGCCAGCAGAGGGGCAGGGGGCCAGAACACTGAAGCTTTCTTT. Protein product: CASRGAGGQNTEAFF.

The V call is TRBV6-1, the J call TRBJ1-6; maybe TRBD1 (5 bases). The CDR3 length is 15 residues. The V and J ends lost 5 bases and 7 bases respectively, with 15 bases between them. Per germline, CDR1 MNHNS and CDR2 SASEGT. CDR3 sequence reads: CASSPRDRGNSPLHF. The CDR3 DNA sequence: TGTGCCAGCAGTCCCCGGGACCGAGGGAATTCACCCCTCCACTTT.

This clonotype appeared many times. Here the CDR3 reads CSALKDRVYGYTF. Here the CDR3 DNA reads TGCAGTGCGCTGAAGGACAGGGTGTATGGCTACACCTTC. This chain joins TRBV20-1 and TRBJ1-2; 8 bases map to TRBD1. Germline CDR1 reads DFQATT; CDR2 reads SNEGSKA (reference sequence). CDR3 size: 13 residues. J lost 5 bases, V lost 6 bases, and 8 bases had no gene match.

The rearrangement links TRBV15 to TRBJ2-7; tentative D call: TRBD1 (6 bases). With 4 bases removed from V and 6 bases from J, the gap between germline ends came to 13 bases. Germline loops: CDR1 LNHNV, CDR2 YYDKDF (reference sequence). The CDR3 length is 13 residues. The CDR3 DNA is TGTGCCACCAGCATCGGACAGTACTTCGAGCAGTACTTC. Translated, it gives CATSIGQYFEQYF.

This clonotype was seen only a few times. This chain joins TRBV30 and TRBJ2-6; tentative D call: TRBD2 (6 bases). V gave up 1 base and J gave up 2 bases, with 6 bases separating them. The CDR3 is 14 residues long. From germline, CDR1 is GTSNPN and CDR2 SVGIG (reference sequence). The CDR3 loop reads CAWSAGAGANVLTF. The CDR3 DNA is TGTGCCTGGAGTGCGGGGGCTGGGGCCAACGTCCTGACTTTC.